The entry that follows covers one TCR beta chain sequence. The specificity of this receptor is unknown. The input lacks base qualities; no much larger clone sits a single base away. Looking up the germline V gene yields CDR1 SGHVS and CDR2 FQNEAQ. From cysteine to phenylalanine, the CDR3 is 16 amino acids long. Only CDR3 DNA is held: 48 bases, read in frame from base 1. After removal of 1 base from V and 6 bases from J, the junction retains 11 bases not matched to a gene. This sample was included in a study of early T cells in non-severe SARS-CoV-2 infection (dated by TCRdb to about 2021). General notes on the study: Because TCR sequencing was done on bulk RNA from unsorted whole blood, the alpha and beta chains could not be paired. General study outcomes and caveats: Matching against VDJdb was skewed toward anti-spike CD8 responses, likely underestimated virus-specific expansions, and missed private and CD4 specificities.

The protocol used for the library was 5' RACE. TCRdb records NextSeq 500 as the sequencer. The TCR library protocol attached unique molecular identifiers to individual cDNA molecules to correct for sequencing error and PCR bias. TCR alpha and beta chains were both sequenced, and the abundances of alpha and beta sequences in each sample were closely correlated with each other. The paper's processing steps were these. Decombinator V4 was used to perform V gene, J gene and CDR3 annotation of TCR sequences. Expanded TCRs were defined as changing significantly between any two time points under a Poisson model with p below 0.0001. TCR abundances were normalised to the total number of TCRs sequenced per sample and expressed as counts per million. TRAV1-2 paired with TRAJ12, TRAJ20 or TRAJ33 defined MAIT TCRs, while TRAV10 paired with TRAJ18 defined iNKT TCRs. VDJdb, accessed 1 November 2021, was searched for CMV, EBV and SARS-CoV-2 annotated TCRs, excluding TCRs annotated for multiple antigens. TCRdb ran its own pipeline on the public reads, namely fastp trimming at Q25 and MiXCR clone calling, and kept in-frame beta chains. Each entry is one CDR3 protein sequence, shown with its most common DNA and genes. The V and J calls and clone size come from TCRdb's table, not from the authors' own analysis. Here the sample has over 100,000 distinct CDR3 sequences; around 13% occur a single time. 6% to 7.5% of the sample rests with the top ten.

This was a case-control study nested in a cohort of healthcare workers in London, UK, who had nasopharyngeal swab PCR tests and blood samples taken every week. Between 23 and 31 March 2020, the week of the UK lockdown, healthcare workers were enrolled and then followed up weekly for as long as 16 weeks. The chain was built from TRBV7-8 and TRBJ1-2; TRBD1 matches 7 bases in the middle. The origin of this receptor is an adult who was a healthcare worker with PCR-confirmed SARS-CoV-2 infection or an uninfected control (not recorded which). Sequences were obtained from whole blood. The bases read TGTGCCAGCAGCTTAGTGATGGATGCAGGGGGAGATGGCTACACCTTC. Its coded protein is CASSLVMDAGGDGYTF.